Listed below are T cell receptor beta chains from one sample, sequenced in a study of shared clonotypes between healthy human individuals. Sequenced by immunoSEQ multiplex PCR; TCRdb stores in-frame clones only, minus some. Of about 470,000 clones in the sample, around 79% were seen once. Sequences were obtained from PBMCs. The receptors were sampled from a woman in her 40s in good health. Some clones in this sample may be carry-over from other donors' samples. CDR3s include the opening cysteine and the closing phenylalanine or tryptophan. The order of the fields is V gene, clone size, D gene, J gene, CDR3 DNA, CDR3 protein. The D gene is left open where the match is weak. Clone size is shown for a subset of rows, as once, few, many or a class of expanded clone.

>TRBV6-4|.|TRBD2|TRBJ2-5
TGTGCCAGCAGTGAAGCAGCGGGAGGGCTGGAGACCCAGTACTTC
CASSEAAGGLETQYF
>TRBV7-3|few|TRBD2|TRBJ2-1
TGTGCCAGCAGCCCCAGAATCGGGGCTAGCGGGGGCAATGAGCAGTTCTTC
CASSPRIGASGGNEQFF
>TRBV23-1|once|.|TRBJ1-5
TGCGCCAGCAGCCCTGGGCGGGAGAATCAGCCCCAGCATTTT
CASSPGRENQPQHF
>TRBV5-1|.|TRBD2|TRBJ2-1
TGCGCCAGCAGCTTGGAGCCAGCGGGGATATACAATGAGCAGTTCTTC
CASSLEPAGIYNEQFF
>TRBV7-9|.|TRBD1|TRBJ2-6
TGTGCCAGCGGGACAGGTCGCTCTGGGGCCAACGTCCTGACTTTC
CASGTGRSGANVLTF
>TRBV27|.|.|TRBJ2-3
TGTGCCAGCAGGACAGGCACAGATACGCAGTATTTT
CASRTGTDTQYF
>TRBV2|.|TRBD1|TRBJ2-7
TGTGCCAGCAGCCGCGGACAGGGCCAAACCTACGAGCAGTACTTC
CASSRGQGQTYEQYF
>TRBV30|.|.|TRBJ2-1
TGTGCCTGGATTAGGTCGTCAACCGCTAATGAGCAGTTCTTC
CAWIRSSTANEQFF
>TRBV29-1|.|TRBD2|TRBJ2-3
TGCAGCGTTGATGCGGGAGTGATCACAGATACGCAGTATTTT
CSVDAGVITDTQYF
>TRBV15|few|.|TRBJ2-7
TGTGCCACCAGCGAAAATTGGGCCTCCTCCTACGAGCAGTACTTC
CATSENWASSYEQYF
>TRBV30|.|.|TRBJ1-1
TGTGCCTGGAGTATACGGGAGAACACTGAAGCTTTCTTT
CAWSIRENTEAFF
>TRBV18|.|.|TRBJ2-7
TGTGCCAGCTCACCATGGGGCAGGGAATCCTACGAGCAGTACTTC
CASSPWGRESYEQYF
>TRBV5-7|.|.|TRBJ1-4
TGTGCCAGCAGCTTCCGACGTAGCCTGATGGGAAAACTGTTTTTT
CASSFRRSLMGKLFF
>TRBV7-3|.|TRBD1|TRBJ2-3
TGTGCCAGCAGCCGACAGGGGTTGATCACAGATACGCAGTATTTT
CASSRQGLITDTQYF
>TRBV6-5|.|.|TRBJ1-6
TGTGCCAGCAGCCAGGAGCATAATTCACCCCTCCACTTT
CASSQEHNSPLHF
>TRBV6-5|.|.|TRBJ2-1
TGTGCCAGCAGTTACATGGCGGCATCCTACAATGAGCAGTTCTTC
CASSYMAASYNEQFF
>TRBV19|.|.|TRBJ2-7
TGTGCCAGTAGTATTCAGGGAGCCTACGAGCAGTACTTC
CASSIQGAYEQYF
>TRBV18|.|TRBD1|TRBJ1-4
TGTGCCAGCTCACTCGGGACAGGGGGCACTTCTAATGAAAAACTGTTTTTT
CASSLGTGGTSNEKLFF
>TRBV5-5|.|.|TRBJ2-2
TGTGCCAGCAGCACGTGGTGGGACCTGTCATCGAACACCGGGGAGCTGTTTTTT
CASSTWWDLSSNTGELFF
>TRBV7-6|.|.|TRBJ1-3
TGTGCCAGCAGCTTAGAGGTGCAGCCTACTGGAAACACCATATATTTT
CASSLEVQPTGNTIYF
>TRBV2|.|.|TRBJ2-7
TGTGCCAGCAGCTGGAGGGGGGGGATGGCCGTTTTC
CASSWRGGMAVF
>TRBV6-1|.|.|TRBJ2-7
TGTGCCAGCAGATTGACAGAGTTGTACGAGCAGTACTTC
CASRLTELYEQYF
>TRBV20-1|.|.|TRBJ1-2
TGCAGTGCTTTTGGGGGGGGTCACACCTTC
CSAFGGGHTF
>TRBV30|.|.|TRBJ2-1
TGTGCCTGGAGTTCGTATGGGACACACAATGAGCAGTTCTTC
CAWSSYGTHNEQFF
>TRBV28|.|.|TRBJ2-7
TGTGCCAGCAGTTTCCAGACCGGGACCTCTATCCCGTCACTCTTC
CASSFQTGTSIPSLF
>TRBV28|.|TRBD2|TRBJ2-2
TGTGCCAGCGGCCTGACTAGCGGGAGGGACCCCGGGGAGCTGTTTTTT
CASGLTSGRDPGELFF
>TRBV7-2|.|.|TRBJ2-3
TGTGCCAGCAGCTTACGGGACGGGAGCACAGATACGCAGTATTTT
CASSLRDGSTDTQYF
>TRBV7-9|.|.|TRBJ2-6
TGTGCCAGCAGCTTACTCTACTCTGGGGCCAACGTCCTGACTTTC
CASSLLYSGANVLTF
>TRBV7-8|.|.|TRBJ2-1
TGTGCCAGCAGCTCCCTCCGGGATGAGCAGTTCTTC
CASSSLRDEQFF
>TRBV21-1|.|.|TRBJ1-1
TGTGCCAGCAGCAAAGCAAAGGAGAACACTGAAGCTTTCTTT
CASSKAKENTEAFF
>TRBV5-1|.|.|TRBJ2-2
TGCGCCAGCAGCTGGGGCACCGGGGAGCTGTTTTTT
CASSWGTGELFF
>TRBV19|.|.|TRBJ2-2
TGTGCCAGTAGTATCCGCGTTTCCGGGGAGCTGTTTTTT
CASSIRVSGELFF
>TRBV7-8|.|.|TRBJ2-7
TGTGCCAGCAGCCCACATCTACAATATGCCTACGAGCAGTACTTC
CASSPHLQYAYEQYF
>TRBV28|.|.|TRBJ1-5
TGTGCCAGCAGTTTATTTCAGGGGCCGCGAACTCAGCCCCAGCATTTT
CASSLFQGPRTQPQHF
>TRBV6-1|.|TRBD1|TRBJ1-1
TGTGCCAGCAGTCAGACAGGGGGCGGGACTGAAGCTTTCTTT
CASSQTGGGTEAFF
>TRBV27|.|TRBD2|TRBJ2-7
TGTGCCACCACCAGGGGCACACTAGCGGGAGTTCGGTGGCAGTACTTC
CATTRGTLAGVRWQYF
>TRBV30|few|.|TRBJ1-5
TGTGCCTGGAGCCGAAGTGGGGGGGAACAGCCCCAGCATTTT
CAWSRSGGEQPQHF
>TRBV15|.|TRBD2|TRBJ2-3
TGTGCCACCTCAGCGGGGGGGAGCACAGATACGCAGTATTTT
CATSAGGSTDTQYF
>TRBV5-8|many|TRBD1|TRBJ1-1
TGTGCCAGCAGCTTCAGGGGGCTGGGCACTGAAGCTTTCTTT
CASSFRGLGTEAFF
>TRBV6-1|.|.|TRBJ1-5
TGTGCCAGCAGTGAAATGGGTTTGGGGGTTCAGCCCCAGCATTTT
CASSEMGLGVQPQHF
>TRBV7-2|.|.|TRBJ1-5
TGTGCCAGCAGCACACAGGGCAATCAGCCCCAGCATTTT
CASSTQGNQPQHF